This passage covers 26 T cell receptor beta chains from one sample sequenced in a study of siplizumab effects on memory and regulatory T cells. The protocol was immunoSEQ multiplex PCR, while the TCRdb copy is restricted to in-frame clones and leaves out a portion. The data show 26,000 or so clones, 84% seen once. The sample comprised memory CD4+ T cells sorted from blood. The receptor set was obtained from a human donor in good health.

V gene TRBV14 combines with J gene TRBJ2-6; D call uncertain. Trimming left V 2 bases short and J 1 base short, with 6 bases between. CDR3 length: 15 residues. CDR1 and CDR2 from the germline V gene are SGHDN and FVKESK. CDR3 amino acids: CASSQSLSGANVLTF. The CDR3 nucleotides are TGTGCCAGCAGCCAATCCCTTTCTGGGGCCAACGTCCTGACTTTC. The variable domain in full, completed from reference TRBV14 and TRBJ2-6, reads EAGVTQFPSHSVIEKGQTVTLRCDPISGHDNLYWYRRVMGKEIKFLLHFVKESKQDESGMPNNRFLAERTGGTYSTLKVQPAELEDSGVYFCASSQSLSGANVLTFGAGSRLTVL.

The CDR3 bases are TGTGCCAGCATTAGGGGACGAGGGGCAGATACGCAGTATTTT. Its translation is CASIRGRGADTQYF. The chain carries TRBV6-6 and TRBJ2-3; either TRBD1 or TRBD2 may supply D (5 bases each). CDR1 and CDR2 (germline): MNHNY, SVGAGI (reference sequence). Trimming removed 7 bases from V and 4 bases from J, with 15 bases in between. CDR3 length: 14 residues.

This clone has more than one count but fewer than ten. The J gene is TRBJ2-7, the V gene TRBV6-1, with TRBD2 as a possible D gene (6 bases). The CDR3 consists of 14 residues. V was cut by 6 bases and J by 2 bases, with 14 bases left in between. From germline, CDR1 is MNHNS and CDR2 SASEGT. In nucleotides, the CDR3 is TGTGCCAGCAGATCCGGGACTCACACCTACGAGCAGTACTTC. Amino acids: CASRSGTHTYEQYF.

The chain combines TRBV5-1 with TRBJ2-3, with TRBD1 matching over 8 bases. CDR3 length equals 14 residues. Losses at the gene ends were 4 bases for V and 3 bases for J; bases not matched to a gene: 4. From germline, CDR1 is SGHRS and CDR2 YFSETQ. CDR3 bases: TGCGCCAGCAGCATACAGGGGGGAACAGATACGCAGTATTTT. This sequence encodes CASSIQGGTDTQYF.

This CDR3 is CAGLKFPGQRNTEAFF. The CDR3 DNA reads as TGTGCCGGGCTAAAATTTCCGGGACAGAGAAACACTGAAGCTTTCTTT. The chain employs TRBV18 and TRBJ1-1; TRBD1 matches 7 bases. V lost 11 bases and J lost 2; bases outside the gene matches: 17. Germline CDR1 is KGHSH and CDR2 is LQKENI. The length of the CDR3 is 16 residues.

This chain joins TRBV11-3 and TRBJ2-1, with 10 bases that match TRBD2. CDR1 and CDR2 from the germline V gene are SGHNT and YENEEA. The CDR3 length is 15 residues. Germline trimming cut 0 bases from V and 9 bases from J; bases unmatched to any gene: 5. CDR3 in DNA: TGTGCCAGCAGCTTAGAGAGCGGGAGGGCCGGTGAGCAGTTCTTC. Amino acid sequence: CASSLESGRAGEQFF.

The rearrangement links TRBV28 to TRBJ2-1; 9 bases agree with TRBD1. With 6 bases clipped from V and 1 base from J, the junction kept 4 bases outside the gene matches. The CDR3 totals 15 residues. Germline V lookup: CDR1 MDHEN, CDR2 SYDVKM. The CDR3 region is CASRSGTGSYNEQFF. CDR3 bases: TGTGCCAGCAGGTCCGGGACAGGGTCCTACAATGAGCAGTTCTTC.

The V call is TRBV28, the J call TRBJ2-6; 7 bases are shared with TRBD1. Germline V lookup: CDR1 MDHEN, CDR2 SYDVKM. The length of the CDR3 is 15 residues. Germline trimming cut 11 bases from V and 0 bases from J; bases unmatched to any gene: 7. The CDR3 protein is CAVRTGRSGANVLTF. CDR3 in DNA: TGTGCCGTAAGGACAGGTCGCTCTGGGGCCAACGTCCTGACTTTC.

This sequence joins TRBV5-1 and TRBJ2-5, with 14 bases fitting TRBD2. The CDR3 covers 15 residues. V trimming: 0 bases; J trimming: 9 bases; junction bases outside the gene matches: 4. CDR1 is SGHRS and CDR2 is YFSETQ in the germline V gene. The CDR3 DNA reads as TGCGCCAGCAGCTTGGGACTAGCGGGAGGGACGTCCCAGTACTTC. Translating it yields CASSLGLAGGTSQYF.

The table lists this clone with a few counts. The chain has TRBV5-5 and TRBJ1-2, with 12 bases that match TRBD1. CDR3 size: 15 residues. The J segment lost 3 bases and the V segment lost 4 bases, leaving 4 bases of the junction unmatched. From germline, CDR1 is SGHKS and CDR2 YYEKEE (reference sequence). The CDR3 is CASSGGTGGDYGYTF. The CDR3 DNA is TGTGCCAGCAGCGGAGGGACAGGGGGCGACTATGGCTACACCTTC.

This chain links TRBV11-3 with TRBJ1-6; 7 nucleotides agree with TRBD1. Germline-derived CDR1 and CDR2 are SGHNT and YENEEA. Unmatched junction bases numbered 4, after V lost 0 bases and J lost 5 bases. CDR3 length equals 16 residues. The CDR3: CASSLDSGTDNSPLHF. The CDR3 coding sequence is TGTGCCAGCAGCTTAGATTCAGGGACAGATAATTCACCCCTCCACTTT.

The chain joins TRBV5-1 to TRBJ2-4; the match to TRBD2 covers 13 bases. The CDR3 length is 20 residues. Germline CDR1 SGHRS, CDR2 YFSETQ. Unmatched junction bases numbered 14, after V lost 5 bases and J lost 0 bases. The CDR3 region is CASSLRAGTSGTPAKNIQYF. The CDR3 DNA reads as TGCGCCAGCAGTCTGAGGGCCGGGACTAGCGGGACCCCAGCCAAAAACATTCAGTACTTC. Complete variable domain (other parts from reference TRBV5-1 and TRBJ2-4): KAGVTQTPRYLIKTRGQQVTLSCSPISGHRSVSWYQQTPGQGLQFLFEYFSETQRNKGNFPGRFSGRQFSNSRSEMNVSTLELGDSALYLCASSLRAGTSGTPAKNIQYFGAGTRLSVL.

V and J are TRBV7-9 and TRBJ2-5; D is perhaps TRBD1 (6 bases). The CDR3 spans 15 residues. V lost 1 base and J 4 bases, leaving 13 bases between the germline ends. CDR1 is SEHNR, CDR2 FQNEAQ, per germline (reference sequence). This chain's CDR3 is CASSLVFRGGETQYF. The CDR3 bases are TGTGCCAGCAGCTTAGTATTCAGGGGCGGAGAGACCCAGTACTTC.

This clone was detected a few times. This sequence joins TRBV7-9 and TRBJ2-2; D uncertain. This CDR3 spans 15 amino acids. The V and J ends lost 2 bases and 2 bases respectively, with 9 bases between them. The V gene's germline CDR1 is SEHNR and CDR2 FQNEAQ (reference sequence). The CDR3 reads CASSLRGVNTGELFF. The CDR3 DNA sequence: TGTGCCAGCAGCTTAAGAGGAGTTAACACCGGGGAGCTGTTTTTT.

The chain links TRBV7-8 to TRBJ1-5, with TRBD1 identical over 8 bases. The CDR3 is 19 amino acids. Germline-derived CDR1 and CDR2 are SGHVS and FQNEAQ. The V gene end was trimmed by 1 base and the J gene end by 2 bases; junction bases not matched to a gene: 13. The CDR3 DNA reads TGTGCCAGCAGCTTAGGGCGCAGGGGGCTAGGGTTGGGCAATCAGCCCCAGCATTTT. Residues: CASSLGRRGLGLGNQPQHF.

CDR3 coding DNA: TGTGCCAGCAGCTCCGGACACCTCAGCAATCAGCCCCAGCATTTT. Protein product: CASSSGHLSNQPQHF. The chain couples TRBV5-6 to TRBJ1-5; a weak D match, TRBD1 (5 bases). In germline, CDR1 is SGHDT, CDR2 YYEEEE. The V end lost 3 bases, the J end lost 1 base, and 11 bases lay between the germline ends. The CDR3 extends over 15 amino acids.

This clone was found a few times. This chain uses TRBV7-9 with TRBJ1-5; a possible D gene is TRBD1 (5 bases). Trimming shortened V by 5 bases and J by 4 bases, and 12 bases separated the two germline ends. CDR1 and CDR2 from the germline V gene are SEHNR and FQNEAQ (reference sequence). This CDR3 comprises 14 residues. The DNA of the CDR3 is TGTGCCAGCAGCGCGAGGGACCCAAATCAGCCCCAGCATTTT. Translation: CASSARDPNQPQHF.

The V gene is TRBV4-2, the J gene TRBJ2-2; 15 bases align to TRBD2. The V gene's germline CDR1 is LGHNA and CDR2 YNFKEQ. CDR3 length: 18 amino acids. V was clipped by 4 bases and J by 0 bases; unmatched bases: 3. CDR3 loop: CASSRTSGRAPNTGELFF. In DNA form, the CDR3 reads TGTGCCAGCAGCCGGACTAGCGGGAGGGCCCCGAACACCGGGGAGCTGTTTTTT.

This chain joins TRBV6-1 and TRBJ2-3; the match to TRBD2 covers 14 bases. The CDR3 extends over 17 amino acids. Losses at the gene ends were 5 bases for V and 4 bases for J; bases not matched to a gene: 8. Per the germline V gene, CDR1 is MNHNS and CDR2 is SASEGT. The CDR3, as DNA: TGTGCCAGCAGTCAAGGACTAGCGGGAGGTTCTGCAGATACGCAGTATTTT. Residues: CASSQGLAGGSADTQYF.

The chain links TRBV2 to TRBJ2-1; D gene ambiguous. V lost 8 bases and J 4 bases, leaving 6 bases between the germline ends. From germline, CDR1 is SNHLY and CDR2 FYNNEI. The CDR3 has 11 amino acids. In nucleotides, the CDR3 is TGTGCCAGCGCTCGGTACAATGAGCAGTTCTTC. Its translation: CASARYNEQFF.

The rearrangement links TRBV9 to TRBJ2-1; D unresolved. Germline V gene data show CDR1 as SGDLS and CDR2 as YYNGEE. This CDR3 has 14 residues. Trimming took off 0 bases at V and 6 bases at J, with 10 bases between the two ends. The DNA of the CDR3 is TGTGCCAGCAGCGTAGCAGGAACGAGCAATGAGCAGTTCTTC. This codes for CASSVAGTSNEQFF. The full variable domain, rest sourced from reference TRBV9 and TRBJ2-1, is DSGVTQTPKHLITATGQRVTLRCSPRSGDLSVYWYQQSLDQGLQFLIQYYNGEERAKGNILERFSAQQFPDLHSELNLSSLELGDSALYFCASSVAGTSNEQFFGPGTRLTVL.

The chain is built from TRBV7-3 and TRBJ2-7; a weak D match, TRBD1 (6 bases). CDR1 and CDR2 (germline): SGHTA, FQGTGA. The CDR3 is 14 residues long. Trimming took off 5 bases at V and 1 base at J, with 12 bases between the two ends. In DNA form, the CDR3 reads TGTGCCAGCAGCGAGGACAGTTATTCCTACGAGCAGTACTTC. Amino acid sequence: CASSEDSYSYEQYF. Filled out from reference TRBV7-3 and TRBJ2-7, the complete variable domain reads GAGVSQTPSNKVTEKGKYVELRCDPISGHTALYWYRQSLGQGPEFLIYFQGTGAADDSGLPNDRFFAVRPEGSVSTLKIQRTERGDSAVYLCASSEDSYSYEQYFGPGTRLTVT.

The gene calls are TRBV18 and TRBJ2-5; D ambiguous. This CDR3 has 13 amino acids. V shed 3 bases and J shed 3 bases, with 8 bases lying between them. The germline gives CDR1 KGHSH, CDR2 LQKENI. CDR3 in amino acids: CASSPITKETQYF. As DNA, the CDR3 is TGTGCCAGCTCACCCATTACTAAAGAGACCCAGTACTTC.

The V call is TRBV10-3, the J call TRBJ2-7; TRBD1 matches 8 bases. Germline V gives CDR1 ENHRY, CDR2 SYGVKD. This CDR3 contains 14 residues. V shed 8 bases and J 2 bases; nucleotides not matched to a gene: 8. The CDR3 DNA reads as TGTGCCATCCGCACAGGGGGGAATACCTACGAGCAGTACTTC. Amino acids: CAIRTGGNTYEQYF.

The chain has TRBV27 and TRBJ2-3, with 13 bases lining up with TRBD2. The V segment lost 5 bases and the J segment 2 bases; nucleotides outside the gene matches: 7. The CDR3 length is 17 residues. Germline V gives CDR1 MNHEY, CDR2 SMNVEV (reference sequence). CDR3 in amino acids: CASSTRTSGSPTDTQYF. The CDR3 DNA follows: TGTGCCAGCAGTACGAGGACTAGCGGGAGCCCCACAGATACGCAGTATTTT.

In DNA form, the CDR3 reads TGTGCCAGCAGAATCGGACAGGGTAGTCCCGGCTATGGCTACACCTTC. Protein product: CASRIGQGSPGYGYTF. The chain links TRBV28 to TRBJ1-2; 8 bases are shared with TRBD1. The V and J ends lost 6 bases and 4 bases, in that order; junction bases with no gene match: 13. The CDR3 runs to 16 residues. Germline values: CDR1 MDHEN, CDR2 SYDVKM.